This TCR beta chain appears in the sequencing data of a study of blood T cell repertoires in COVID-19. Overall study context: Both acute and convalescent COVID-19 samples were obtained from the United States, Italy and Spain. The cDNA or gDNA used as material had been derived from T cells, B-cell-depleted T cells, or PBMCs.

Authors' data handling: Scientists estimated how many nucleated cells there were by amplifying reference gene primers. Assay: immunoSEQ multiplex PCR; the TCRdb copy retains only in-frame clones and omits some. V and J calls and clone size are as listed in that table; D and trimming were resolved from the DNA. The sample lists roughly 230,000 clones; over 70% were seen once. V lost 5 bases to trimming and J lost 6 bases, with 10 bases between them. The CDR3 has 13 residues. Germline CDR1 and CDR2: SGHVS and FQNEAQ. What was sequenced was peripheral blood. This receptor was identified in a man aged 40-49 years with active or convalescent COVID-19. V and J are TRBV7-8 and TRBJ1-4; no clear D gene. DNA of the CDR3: TGTGCCAGCAGCCGGTCACTTGATGAAAAACTGTTTTTT. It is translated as CASSRSLDEKLFF.